This TCR beta chain derives from a study of cytomegalovirus exposure and HLA in healthy donors. General study findings and limits: Most TCR sequences showed up rarely, but some public TCRs showed up in many donors. The listing of 150 to 200 TCR beta chains classed them as cytomegalovirus-associated. Reports described diagnosis of cytomegalovirus status by the classifier as highly specific and sensitive.

It was the roughly 130-subject validation cohort, separate from the roughly 700-subject first cohort, to which the donors belonged. A word on this clone: Its antigen is currently unknown.

Germline lookup yields CDR1 SGHRS and CDR2 YFSETQ. Trimming removed 4 bases from V and 2 bases from J; junction bases left unmatched: 7. The CDR3 has 15 residues. Sequencing used immunoSEQ multiplex PCR; TCRdb keeps in-frame clones, though not all of them. Here the sample spans fewer than 200,000 clones, around 87% being singletons. Sequenced sample: PBMCs. The clonotype was recovered from a woman aged 25 to 39 in good health and CMV-seronegative. The chain links TRBV5-1 to TRBJ2-7; 9 positions agree with TRBD1. The CDR3 region has the DNA TGCGCCAGCAGCCCCTGGGACAGGGTCCCCTACGAGCAGTACTTC. This codes for CASSPWDRVPYEQYF.